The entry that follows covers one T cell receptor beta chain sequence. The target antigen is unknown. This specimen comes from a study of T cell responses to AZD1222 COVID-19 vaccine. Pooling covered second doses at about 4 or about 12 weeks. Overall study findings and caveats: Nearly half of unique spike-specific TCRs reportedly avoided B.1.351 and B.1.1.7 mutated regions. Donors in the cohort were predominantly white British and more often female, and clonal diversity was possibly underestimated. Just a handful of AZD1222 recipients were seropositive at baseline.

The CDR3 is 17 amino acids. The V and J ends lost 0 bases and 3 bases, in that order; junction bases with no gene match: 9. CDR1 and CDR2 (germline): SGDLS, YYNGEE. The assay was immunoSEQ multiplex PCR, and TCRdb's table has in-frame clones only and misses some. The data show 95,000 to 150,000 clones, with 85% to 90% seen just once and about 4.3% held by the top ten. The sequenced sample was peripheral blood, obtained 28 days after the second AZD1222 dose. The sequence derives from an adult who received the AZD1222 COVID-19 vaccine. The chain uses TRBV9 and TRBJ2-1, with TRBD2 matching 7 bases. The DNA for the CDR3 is TGTGCCAGCAGCGTAGAAACCGGAGCGGGGATCTACAATGAGCAGTTCTTC. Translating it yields CASSVETGAGIYNEQFF.